A single sample gave rise to the 24 T cell receptor beta chains below, sequenced in a study of cytomegalovirus exposure and HLA in healthy donors. This PCR relied on a set of 60 Vbeta primers and 13 Jbeta primers. Measured with immunoSEQ multiplex PCR; TCRdb has only the in-frame clones, and not every one. This sample contains some 150,000 clones. The sequenced sample was PBMCs. The receptor source for this set is a woman between 18 and 29 years old in good health and CMV-seropositive.

The CDR3 nucleotides are TGCGCCAGCAGCCTAGAGAGAAACACCGGGGAGCTGTTTTTT. Protein product: CASSLERNTGELFF. The rearrangement links TRBV4-1 to TRBJ2-2; D gene ambiguous. This CDR3 is 14 amino acids long. Per the germline V gene, CDR1 is MGHRA and CDR2 is YSYEKL. V lost 4 bases to trimming and J lost 2 bases, with 8 bases between them.

The V gene is TRBV11-3, the J gene TRBJ1-1; D perhaps matches TRBD1 (6 bases). This CDR3 region has 15 residues. Trimming shortened V by 4 bases and J by 1 base, and 13 bases separated the two germline ends. The V gene's germline CDR1 is SGHNT and CDR2 YENEEA. In DNA form, the CDR3 reads TGTGCCAGCAGCTCACCGGGACACCAGAACACTGAAGCTTTCTTT. As protein: CASSSPGHQNTEAFF.

The chain carries TRBV7-8 and TRBJ1-4; D may be TRBD1 (6 bases). The CDR3 runs to 13 residues. Trimming stripped 5 bases from V and 8 bases from J, with 12 bases between. Germline V lookup: CDR1 SGHVS, CDR2 FQNEAQ. The CDR3 loop reads CASSADREEKLFF. The CDR3 DNA is TGTGCCAGCAGCGCGGACAGAGAGGAAAAACTGTTTTTT.

CDR3 amino acids: CASSSTRSTDTQYF. In nucleotides, the CDR3 is TGTGCCAGCTCGTCCACTCGTAGCACAGATACGCAGTATTTT. V is TRBV18 and J is TRBJ2-3; D gene ambiguous. CDR3 length equals 14 residues. Germline-derived CDR1 and CDR2 are KGHSH and LQKENI. V lost 6 bases, J lost 0 bases, and 10 bases lay in between.

The chain is built from TRBV7-9 and TRBJ2-7, with 9 bases fitting TRBD2. Germline V gene data show CDR1 as SEHNR and CDR2 as FQNEAQ (reference sequence). CDR3 size: 17 residues. Trimming at V came to 2 bases and at J to 7 bases, leaving 15 bases not matched to a gene. The CDR3 reads CASSLKGTTSGLVEQYF. The CDR3 DNA sequence: TGTGCCAGCAGCTTAAAGGGTACGACTAGCGGACTCGTGGAGCAGTACTTC.

The chain is built from TRBV4-1 and TRBJ2-2; 8 bases line up with TRBD1. The CDR3 has 20 residues. V trimming: 3 bases; J trimming: 4 bases; junction bases outside the gene matches: 19. From germline, CDR1 is MGHRA and CDR2 YSYEKL. The CDR3 sequence is CASSHHTWNPGTGITGELFF. CDR3 bases: TGCGCCAGCAGCCATCATACCTGGAACCCGGGGACAGGTATCACCGGGGAGCTGTTTTTT.

V is TRBV5-1 and J is TRBJ2-5, with D possibly TRBD1 on 5 matching bases. The tail of the sequence fits TRBJ2-7 better, so the J call may be wrong. Looked up from germline, CDR1 is SGHRS and CDR2 is YFSETQ. This CDR3 contains 14 residues. The CDR3 sequence: CASSLSGRVNEQYF. The CDR3 bases are TGCGCCAGCAGCTTGTCGGGCAGGGTCAACGAGCAGTACTTC.

The chain recombines TRBV5-4 with TRBJ1-5, with 8 bases lining up with TRBD1. Per the germline V gene, CDR1 is SGHNT and CDR2 is YYREEE (reference sequence). The junction had 10 bases not matched to a gene; V was cut back by 4 bases and J by 7 bases. The length of the CDR3 is 15 residues. The DNA of the CDR3 is TGTGCCAGCAGCCTCGACAGGGGAGCTGGCCAGCCCCAGCATTTT. Amino acid sequence: CASSLDRGAGQPQHF.

The chain joins TRBV4-3 to TRBJ1-6; a possible D gene is TRBD1 (5 bases). Germline V gene data show CDR1 as LGHNA and CDR2 as YSLEER. The CDR3 length is 15 residues. The germline V and J ends were trimmed by 0 bases and 10 bases, with 13 bases remaining between them. The CDR3 protein is CASSQDPGVGSPLHF. As DNA, the CDR3 is TGCGCCAGCAGCCAAGATCCGGGGGTGGGATCACCCCTCCACTTT.

The chain couples TRBV18 to TRBJ2-3, with D possibly being TRBD1 (6 bases). This CDR3 contains 16 residues. V lost 3 bases and J 3 bases, leaving 16 bases between the germline ends. Germline V gene sequence: CDR1 KGHSH, CDR2 LQKENI. The CDR3 is CASSPDTGQYTDTQYF. The CDR3 region has the DNA TGTGCCAGCTCACCGGACACAGGGCAGTATACAGATACGCAGTATTTT.

The V call is TRBV4-3, the J call TRBJ1-1, with 7 bases matching TRBD1. J lost 6 bases, V lost 3 bases, and 7 bases had no gene match. Germline CDR1 reads LGHNA; CDR2 reads YSLEER. The CDR3 extends over 14 amino acids. CDR3 nucleotides: TGCGCCAGCAGCCACCCCGGGCAGGGGGCTGAAGCTTTCTTT. Translated: CASSHPGQGAEAFF.

J is TRBJ2-7 and V is TRBV6-1, with D tentatively TRBD2 (7 bases). The CDR3 totals 15 residues. The V end lost 7 bases, the J end lost 3 bases, and 19 bases lay between the germline ends. Germline V gives CDR1 MNHNS, CDR2 SASEGT. CDR3 protein: CASKGGAGWSYEQYF. In DNA, the CDR3 is TGTGCCAGCAAGGGGGGGGCGGGATGGAGCTACGAGCAGTACTTC.

This sequence joins TRBV5-4 and TRBJ1-2, with D possibly matching TRBD1 (6 bases). Germline lookup yields CDR1 SGHNT and CDR2 YYREEE (reference sequence). The CDR3 covers 14 residues. Trimming stripped 5 bases from V and 0 bases from J, with 11 bases between. The DNA of the CDR3 is TGTGCCAGCAGTTCACAGGGTACTAACTATGGCTACACCTTC. Translated: CASSSQGTNYGYTF.

The chain's CDR3 is CASSDEGREGGNEQFF. The CDR3 nucleotides are TGTGCCAGCAGTGACGAAGGGCGGGAGGGCGGCAATGAGCAGTTCTTC. This sequence joins TRBV25-1 and TRBJ2-1, with TRBD2 matching over 9 bases. CDR1 and CDR2 from the germline V gene are MGHDK and SYGVNS. V lost 3 bases, J lost 6 bases, and 9 bases stayed unmatched. The length of the CDR3 is 16 residues.

V is TRBV6-1 and J is TRBJ2-7, with D unresolved. The V gene's germline CDR1 is MNHNS and CDR2 SASEGT. This CDR3 comprises 12 residues. V lost 5 bases, J lost 3 bases, and 8 bases lay in between. CDR3 sequence: CASSPTSYEQYF. In nucleotides, the CDR3 is TGTGCCAGCAGTCCAACAAGCTACGAGCAGTACTTC.

The chain has TRBV7-2 and TRBJ1-1; D is undetermined. Germline lookup yields CDR1 SGHTA and CDR2 FQGNSA. The CDR3 runs to 16 residues. V was pared by 4 bases and J by 5 bases, with 20 bases between. The CDR3 sequence: CASSSPGEALSTEAFF. CDR3 DNA sequence: TGTGCCAGCAGCTCCCCGGGTGAGGCCCTGAGTACTGAAGCTTTCTTT.

The chain has TRBV7-9 and TRBJ2-1, with a weak D call TRBD2 (5 bases). The V gene lost 0 bases and the J gene lost 6 bases, with 18 bases spanning the gap. Germline V CDR1 and CDR2: SEHNR, FQNEAQ (reference sequence). The CDR3 runs to 17 residues. The CDR3 bases are TGTGCCAGCAGCTTAGCGCCGGGCCGCATTGGGAGCAATGAGCAGTTCTTC. This sequence encodes CASSLAPGRIGSNEQFF.

V and J are TRBV4-3 and TRBJ2-1, with 14 bases lining up with TRBD2. J gave up 7 bases and V 3 bases, and 11 bases lay outside the gene matches. CDR1 and CDR2 from the germline V gene are LGHNA and YSLEER. This CDR3 has 18 amino acids. The CDR3 is CASSQMGLAGAPGNEQFF. CDR3 coding DNA: TGCGCCAGCAGCCAGATGGGACTAGCGGGGGCCCCTGGGAATGAGCAGTTCTTC.

The genes are TRBV6-1 and TRBJ1-1, with D possibly being TRBD1 (6 bases). CDR3 length equals 15 residues. The V and J ends lost 6 bases and 1 base respectively, with 15 bases between them. Per the germline V gene, CDR1 is MNHNS and CDR2 is SASEGT. CDR3 region: CASSPSTGSNTEAFF. CDR3 coding DNA: TGTGCCAGCAGCCCCTCGACAGGATCGAACACTGAAGCTTTCTTT.

CDR3 nucleotide sequence: TGTGCCAGCAGTTACGGGGGGCAAGAGACCCAGTACTTC. Amino acids: CASSYGGQETQYF. The chain is built from TRBV6-5 and TRBJ2-5, with TRBD2 as a possible D gene (6 bases). CDR3 size: 13 residues. The germline V gene has CDR1 MNHEY and CDR2 SVGAGI. Trimming removed 2 bases at V and 2 bases at J, with 6 bases between.

This chain links TRBV6-5 with TRBJ1-1; D is ambiguous. The ends were cut back, 7 bases at V and 5 bases at J, with 14 bases in the middle. Germline V gene sequence: CDR1 MNHEY, CDR2 SVGAGI. CDR3 length: 13 residues. CDR3 loop: CASMARDGTEAFF. The CDR3 DNA reads as TGTGCCAGCATGGCACGGGATGGGACTGAAGCTTTCTTT.

The chain has TRBV25-1 and TRBJ2-1; 8 bases are a match to TRBD2. This CDR3 spans 15 amino acids. Germline-derived CDR1 and CDR2 are MGHDK and SYGVNS. V shed 4 bases and J 3 bases; nucleotides not matched to a gene: 5. For the CDR3, the DNA is TGTGCCAGCAGTGCGCTAGCGGGCGTCTACAATGAGCAGTTCTTC. Its protein product is CASSALAGVYNEQFF.

About this clone itself: This sample also contains other DNA sequences that code for the same CDR3. The CDR3 DNA sequence: TGTGCCAGCAGCCTTAGGACTGGGAGCACAGATACGCAGTATTTT. This translates into CASSLRTGSTDTQYF. This chain links TRBV7-9 with TRBJ2-3, with D maybe TRBD2 (5 bases). V gave up 5 bases and J gave up 0 bases, with 12 bases separating them. In germline, CDR1 is SEHNR, CDR2 FQNEAQ (reference sequence). The CDR3 has 15 amino acids.

This chain joins TRBV5-4 and TRBJ2-5, with D possibly matching TRBD2 (6 bases). The V gene's germline CDR1 is SGHNT and CDR2 YYREEE (reference sequence). There are 13 residues in the CDR3. The V end was cut by 4 bases, the J end by 5 bases, with 12 bases between. The CDR3 loop reads CASSGAGKETQYF. In DNA form, the CDR3 reads TGTGCCAGCAGCGGGGCGGGGAAGGAGACCCAGTACTTC.